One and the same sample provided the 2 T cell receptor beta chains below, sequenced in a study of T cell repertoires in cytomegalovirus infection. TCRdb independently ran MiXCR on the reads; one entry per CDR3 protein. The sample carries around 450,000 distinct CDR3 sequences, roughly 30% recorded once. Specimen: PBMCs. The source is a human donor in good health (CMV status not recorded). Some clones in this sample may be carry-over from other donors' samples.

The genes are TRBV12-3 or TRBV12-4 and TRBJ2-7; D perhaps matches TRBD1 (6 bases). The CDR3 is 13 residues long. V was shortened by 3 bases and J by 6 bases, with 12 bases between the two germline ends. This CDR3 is CASSFAPGVEQYF. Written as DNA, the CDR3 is TGTGCCAGCAGTTTTGCCCCAGGGGTCGAGCAGTACTTC.

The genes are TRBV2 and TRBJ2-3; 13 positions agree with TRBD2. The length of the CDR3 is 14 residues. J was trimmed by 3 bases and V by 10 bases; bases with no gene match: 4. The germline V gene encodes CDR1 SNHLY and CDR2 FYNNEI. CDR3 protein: CANRLAGGTDTQYF. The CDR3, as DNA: TGTGCCAACCGACTAGCGGGGGGAACAGATACGCAGTATTTT.